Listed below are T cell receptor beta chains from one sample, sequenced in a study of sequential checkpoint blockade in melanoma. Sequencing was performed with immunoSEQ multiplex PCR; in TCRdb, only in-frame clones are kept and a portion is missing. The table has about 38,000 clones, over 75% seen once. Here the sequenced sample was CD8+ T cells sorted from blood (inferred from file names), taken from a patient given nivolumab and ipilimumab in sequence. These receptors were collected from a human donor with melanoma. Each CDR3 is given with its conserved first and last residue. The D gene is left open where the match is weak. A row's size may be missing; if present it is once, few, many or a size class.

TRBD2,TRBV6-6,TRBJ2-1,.,TGTGCCAGCAGTTACCTTAGCGGGAGGGATGAGCAGTTCTTC,CASSYLSGRDEQFF
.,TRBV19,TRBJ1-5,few,TGTGCCAGTAGTATAGGGCCCAGGGGAAAGGATCAGCCCCAGCATTTT,CASSIGPRGKDQPQHF
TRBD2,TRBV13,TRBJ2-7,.,TGTGCCAGCAGCTTCAGGACTAGCGGGTTCTACGAGCAGTACTTC,CASSFRTSGFYEQYF
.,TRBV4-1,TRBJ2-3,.,TGCGCCAGCAGCCAAGAAGGTCGGGGAGATACGCAGTATTTT,CASSQEGRGDTQYF
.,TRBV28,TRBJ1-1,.,TGTGCCAGCAGTTTATGGAGCTCAGGGAACACTGAAGCTTTCTTT,CASSLWSSGNTEAFF
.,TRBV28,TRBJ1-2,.,TGTGCCAGCAGTTTGCGGGCCCAAAGCTATTATGGCTACACCTTC,CASSLRAQSYYGYTF
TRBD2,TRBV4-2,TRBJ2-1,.,TGTGCCAGCAGCTGGGGGCTAGCGGGAAACAATGAGCAGTTCTTC,CASSWGLAGNNEQFF
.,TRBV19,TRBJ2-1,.,TGTGCCAGTAGTATAGCGGGAGCGTACAATGAGCAGTTCTTC,CASSIAGAYNEQFF
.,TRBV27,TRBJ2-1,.,TGTGCCAGCAGCCTCCGGGCCCGCGGGGAGCAGTTCTTC,CASSLRARGEQFF
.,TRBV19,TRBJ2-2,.,TGTGCCAGTAACTCCGGGATGTCCGGGGAGCTGTTTTTT,CASNSGMSGELFF
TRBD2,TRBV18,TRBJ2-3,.,TGTGCCAGCTCACACCGTCCGGGACTAGGTGACACAGATACGCAGTATTTT,CASSHRPGLGDTDTQYF
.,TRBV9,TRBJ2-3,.,TGTGCCAGCAGCGCGGGGGTGTTCACAGATACGCAGTATTTT,CASSAGVFTDTQYF
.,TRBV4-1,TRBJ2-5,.,TGCGCCAGCAGCCAGATCCATCCGACACAAGAGACCCAGTACTTC,CASSQIHPTQETQYF
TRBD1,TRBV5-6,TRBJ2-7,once,TGTGCCAGCAGCTTGGGGCAGGGGGCGAGGTACGAGCAGTACTTC,CASSLGQGARYEQYF
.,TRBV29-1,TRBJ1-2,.,TGCAGAGTTCTGGGGCGGTATGGCTACACCTTC,CRVLGRYGYTF
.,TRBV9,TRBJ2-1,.,TGTGCCAGCAGCGTAGGGAGTGAGCAGTTCTTC,CASSVGSEQFF
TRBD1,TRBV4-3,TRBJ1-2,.,TGCGCCAGCAGCCAAGAGGCGTTAGGGACAGGGTACTATGGCTACACCTTC,CASSQEALGTGYYGYTF
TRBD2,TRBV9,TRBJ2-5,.,TGTGCCAGCAGCGCCCTGGGGAGCGGGATTCCCAAAGAGACCCAGTACTTC,CASSALGSGIPKETQYF
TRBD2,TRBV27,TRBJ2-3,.,TGTGCCAGCAGTTTGCGGACTAGCGGACCAGATACGCAGTATTTT,CASSLRTSGPDTQYF
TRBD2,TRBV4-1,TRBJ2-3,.,TGCGCCAGCAGCCAAAGGACTAGCGGGACCACAGATACGCAGTATTTT,CASSQRTSGTTDTQYF
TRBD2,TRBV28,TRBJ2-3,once,TGTGCCAGCAGTCGATTGGGGGGGACAGATACGCAGTATTTT,CASSRLGGTDTQYF
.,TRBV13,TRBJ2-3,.,TGTGCCAGCAGCTTTCCCACGGAGAAGGATACGCAGTATTTT,CASSFPTEKDTQYF
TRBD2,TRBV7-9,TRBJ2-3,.,TGTGCCAGCAGCCCCGAACCGGGACTAGCGGGAGAATCAATAGATACGCAGTATTTT,CASSPEPGLAGESIDTQYF